A selection of T cell receptor beta chains follows, all from one sample in a study of PD-1 blockade in mismatch repair-deficient tumors. Sequenced by immunoSEQ multiplex PCR; TCRdb stores in-frame clones only, minus some. The profile shows some 120,000 clones, about 86% of them singletons. The starting material was peripheral blood, obtained 44 weeks after starting pembrolizumab. The receptors were gathered from an adult with mismatch repair-deficient cancer. Both conserved end residues are part of each CDR3. Fields, in order: D gene, J gene, V gene, clone size, CDR3 DNA, CDR3 protein. The D gene is left open where the match is weak. For some rows the clone size is stated as once, few or many, or as a class when expanded; others skip it.

NA | TRBJ2-2 | TRBV7-2 | NA | TGTGCCAGCAGTAGATGGGTGTCGGTAACCGGGGAGCTGTTTTTT | CASSRWVSVTGELFF
NA | TRBJ2-7 | TRBV28 | NA | TGTGCCAGCAGTTTATCCCAGGGTGGGCACGAGCAGTACTTC | CASSLSQGGHEQYF
TRBD2 | TRBJ2-7 | TRBV2 | NA | TGTGCCACACAGCCGGGAGGCTACTCCTACGAGCAGTACTTC | CATQPGGYSYEQYF
NA | TRBJ1-5 | TRBV4-3 | NA | TGCGCCAGCAGCCAAGAGGACCATGGACAGCCCCAGCATTTT | CASSQEDHGQPQHF
NA | TRBJ2-3 | TRBV29-1 | NA | TGCAGCGTCCTCGGCGGAGATACGCAGTATTTT | CSVLGGDTQYF
NA | TRBJ2-1 | TRBV10-1 | NA | TGCGCCAGTCGGACCCCGGGGGACAATGAGCAGTTCTTC | CASRTPGDNEQFF
NA | TRBJ2-7 | TRBV19 | NA | TGTGCCAGTAGTATAGCTTTTGGAGATTACGAGCAGTACTTC | CASSIAFGDYEQYF
NA | TRBJ2-6 | TRBV2 | NA | TGTGCCAGCACATCGGGGGGCGCTGGGGCCAACGTCCTGACTTTC | CASTSGGAGANVLTF
TRBD2 | TRBJ2-1 | TRBV29-1 | NA | TGCAGCGTCCCACCCTTAGCGGGAGGGCTCAATGAGCAGTTCTTC | CSVPPLAGGLNEQFF
NA | TRBJ2-5 | TRBV5-1 | NA | TGCGCCAGCAGCTTGGAGACGAGGGGTTGGGGAGAGACCCAGTACTTC | CASSLETRGWGETQYF
NA | TRBJ2-7 | TRBV5-6 | NA | TGTGCCAGCAGCTTGGGAGGACAGCTGACCTACGAGCAGTACTTC | CASSLGGQLTYEQYF
TRBD1 | TRBJ2-4 | TRBV7-2 | NA | TGTGCCAGCAGCCCGACAGGGACGGAGGACATTCAGTACTTC | CASSPTGTEDIQYF
NA | TRBJ1-1 | TRBV30 | NA | TGTGCCACACAGTCCGGGGGCGCTTCTGAAGCTTTCTTT | CATQSGGASEAFF
TRBD2 | TRBJ2-2 | TRBV7-9 | NA | TGTGCCAGCAGCGCTAGCGGGAGAAGTTCCCCCGGGGAGCTGTTTTTT | CASSASGRSSPGELFF
TRBD1 | TRBJ2-5 | TRBV4-3 | NA | TGCGCCAGCAGCCAAGGGCAGGGGGATCAAGAGACCCAGTACTTC | CASSQGQGDQETQYF
TRBD1 | TRBJ2-3 | TRBV19 | NA | TGTGCCAGTAGTATAGGTTTCGGGACAGTTCGGGATACGCAGTATTTT | CASSIGFGTVRDTQYF
NA | TRBJ2-3 | TRBV9 | NA | TGTGCCAGCAGCGCAGACCCGTGGGTAACAGATACGCAGTATTTT | CASSADPWVTDTQYF
NA | TRBJ2-7 | TRBV6-5 | NA | TGTGCCAGCAGTTTGGAGCTAGACTACGAGCAGTACTTC | CASSLELDYEQYF
NA | TRBJ2-3 | TRBV18 | NA | TGTGCCAGCTCACGATCAGGGTCGGCCTACGATACGCAGTATTTT | CASSRSGSAYDTQYF
TRBD2 | TRBJ2-7 | TRBV11-2 | NA | TGTGCCAGCAGCTCCCCAGCCCGGTACCGGGGAGGGTCCTACGAGCAGTACTTC | CASSSPARYRGGSYEQYF
NA | TRBJ1-3 | TRBV19 | NA | TGTGCCAGTAGTATATTACGAGGAGCTGGAAACACCATATATTTT | CASSILRGAGNTIYF
TRBD1 | TRBJ2-3 | TRBV4-1 | NA | TGCGCCAGCAGCCTTTACAGGGGAGGCACAGATACGCAGTATTTT | CASSLYRGGTDTQYF
NA | TRBJ1-5 | TRBV7-2 | NA | TGTGCCAGCAGCTTAGGTAATCGGCAGCCCCAGCATTTT | CASSLGNRQPQHF
TRBD1 | TRBJ1-2 | TRBV27 | once | TGTGCCAGTAGGGTCACGGTCCGGACAGGGGGTTCTGGCTACACCTTC | CASRVTVRTGGSGYTF
NA | TRBJ2-7 | TRBV6-5 | NA | TGTGCCAGCAGTTACATGGGCCGGGAGCAGTACTTC | CASSYMGREQYF
NA | TRBJ2-2 | TRBV4-2 | NA | TGTGCCAGCAGCCAGGTTAGCGACGCGAACACCGGGGAGCTGTTTTTT | CASSQVSDANTGELFF
NA | TRBJ2-3 | TRBV10-2 | NA | TGCGCCAGCAGTGAGGAGGGTCCGCCAGATACGCAGTATTTT | CASSEEGPPDTQYF
NA | TRBJ2-7 | TRBV15 | NA | TGTGCCACCAGCAGAGATGAGGGCCGGGCAGCCAGCTCCTACGAGCAGTACTTC | CATSRDEGRAASSYEQYF
NA | TRBJ2-7 | TRBV29-1 | NA | TGCAGCGTTGATGGGGGTTTTTCCCAGCGGGAGCAGTACTTC | CSVDGGFSQREQYF
TRBD2 | TRBJ2-2 | TRBV19 | NA | TGTGCCAGTAGTTTCGTAGCGGGAGGGCCCGTTTCCGGGGAGCTGTTTTTT | CASSFVAGGPVSGELFF
TRBD2 | TRBJ2-1 | TRBV4-1 | NA | TGCGCCAGCAGCCAAGGGCCAGCGGGAGGTTTCTATGAGCAGTTCTTC | CASSQGPAGGFYEQFF
TRBD2 | TRBJ2-2 | TRBV7-9 | NA | TGTGCCAGCAGCTCGCAACGACTAGCGGGAGTTAGGGAGCTGTTTTTT | CASSSQRLAGVRELFF
TRBD1 | TRBJ1-4 | TRBV5-6 | NA | TGTGCCAGCAGCTTCTGGACAGGGGGGGGTGAAAAACTGTTTTTT | CASSFWTGGGEKLFF
NA | TRBJ1-2 | TRBV25-1 | few | TGTGCCAGCAGTGCAGGGAACTATGGCTACACCTTC | CASSAGNYGYTF
NA | TRBJ2-2 | TRBV19 | NA | TGTGCCAGTAGTATTGTTGGGAACACCGGGGAGCTGTTTTTT | CASSIVGNTGELFF
NA | TRBJ2-2 | TRBV7-9 | few | TGTGCCAGCAGCGCACGGGACGGTAACACCGGGGAGCTGTTTTTT | CASSARDGNTGELFF
NA | TRBJ1-1 | TRBV19 | NA | TGTGCCAGTAGCTCTCCTCGATTTGAGGACACTGAAGCTTTCTTT | CASSSPRFEDTEAFF
TRBD2 | TRBJ2-3 | TRBV11-2 | few | TGTGCCAGCAGGCCCGGGACTAGCGGGAGGAGGGGGTCCACAGATACGCAGTATTTT | CASRPGTSGRRGSTDTQYF
TRBD2 | TRBJ2-1 | TRBV15 | NA | TGTGCCACCAGCCCCGCTAGCGGGGCCTCCTACAATGAGCAGTTCTTC | CATSPASGASYNEQFF
TRBD1 | TRBJ2-5 | TRBV6-5 | NA | TGTGCCAGCAGAGGAACAGGGGGAGAGACCCAGTACTTC | CASRGTGGETQYF
NA | TRBJ2-5 | TRBV5-6 | once | TGTGCCAGCAGCTTTTATTTTGAAGAAGAGACCCAGTACTTC | CASSFYFEEETQYF
TRBD2 | TRBJ2-7 | TRBV30 | NA | TGTGCCTGGAGGGGAGGGCGCTACGAGCAGTACTTC | CAWRGGRYEQYF
NA | TRBJ2-2 | TRBV4-1 | NA | TGCGCCAGCAGCCCTACATGGAACACCGGGGAGCTGTTTTTT | CASSPTWNTGELFF
TRBD1 | TRBJ1-2 | TRBV19 | NA | TGTGCCAGTAGTGTACAGGGGGCTAATGGCTACACCTTC | CASSVQGANGYTF
TRBD1 | TRBJ2-3 | TRBV11-2 | NA | TGTGCCAGCAGATACCGGGACAGGGCGGCAGATACGCAGTATTTT | CASRYRDRAADTQYF
TRBD2 | TRBJ2-1 | TRBV29-1 | NA | TGCAGCGTTCCTAGCGGGAGTCAGGATGAGCAGTTCTTC | CSVPSGSQDEQFF
NA | TRBJ1-2 | TRBV6-1 | few | TGTGCCAGCAGTGAAGTCGGAGGGGGCTATGGCTACACCTTC | CASSEVGGGYGYTF